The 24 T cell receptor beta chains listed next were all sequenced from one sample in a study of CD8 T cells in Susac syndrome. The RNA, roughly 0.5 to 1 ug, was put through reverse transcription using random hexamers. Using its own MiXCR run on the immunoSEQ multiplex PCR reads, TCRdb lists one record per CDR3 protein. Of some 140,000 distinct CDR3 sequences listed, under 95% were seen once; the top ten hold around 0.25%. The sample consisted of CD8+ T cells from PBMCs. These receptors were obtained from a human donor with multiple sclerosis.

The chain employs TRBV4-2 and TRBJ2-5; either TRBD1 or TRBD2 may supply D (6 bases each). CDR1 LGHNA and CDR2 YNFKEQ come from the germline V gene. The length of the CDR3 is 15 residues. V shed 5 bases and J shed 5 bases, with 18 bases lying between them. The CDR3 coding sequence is TGTGCCAGCAGCGCCCGACTAGGGGGTGCGGAGACCCAGTACTTC. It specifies CASSARLGGAETQYF.

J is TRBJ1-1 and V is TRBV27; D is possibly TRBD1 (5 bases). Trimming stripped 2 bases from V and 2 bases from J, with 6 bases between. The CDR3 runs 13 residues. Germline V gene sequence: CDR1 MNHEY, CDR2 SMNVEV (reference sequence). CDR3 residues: CASSLGANTEAFF. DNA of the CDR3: TGTGCCAGCAGTTTAGGGGCCAACACTGAAGCTTTCTTT.

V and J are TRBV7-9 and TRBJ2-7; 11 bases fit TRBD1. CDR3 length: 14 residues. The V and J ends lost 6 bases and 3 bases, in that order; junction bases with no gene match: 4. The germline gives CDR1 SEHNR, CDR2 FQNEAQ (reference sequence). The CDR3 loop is CASRAGTGGYEQYF. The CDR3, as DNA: TGTGCCAGCAGGGCCGGGACAGGGGGCTACGAGCAGTACTTC.

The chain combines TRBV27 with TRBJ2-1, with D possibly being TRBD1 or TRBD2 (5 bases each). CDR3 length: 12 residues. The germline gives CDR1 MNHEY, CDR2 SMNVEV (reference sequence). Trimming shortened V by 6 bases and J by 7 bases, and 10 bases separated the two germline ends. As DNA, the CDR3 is TGTGCCAGCAGCCGGGGCCAAAATGAGCAGTTCTTC. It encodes CASSRGQNEQFF.

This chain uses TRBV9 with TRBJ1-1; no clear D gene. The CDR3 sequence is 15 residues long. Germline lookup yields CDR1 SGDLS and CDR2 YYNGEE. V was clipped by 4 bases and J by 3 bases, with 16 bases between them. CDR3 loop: CASSPTAQTDTEAFF. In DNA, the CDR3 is TGTGCCAGCAGCCCCACTGCACAGACGGACACTGAAGCTTTCTTT.

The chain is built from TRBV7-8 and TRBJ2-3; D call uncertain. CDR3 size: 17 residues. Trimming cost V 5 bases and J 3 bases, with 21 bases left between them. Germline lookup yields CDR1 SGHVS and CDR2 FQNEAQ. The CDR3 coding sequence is TGTGCCAGCAGCAGTCTCGCGTGGGTCCTAAATACAGATACGCAGTATTTT. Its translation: CASSSLAWVLNTDTQYF. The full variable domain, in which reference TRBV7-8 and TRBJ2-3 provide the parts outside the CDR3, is GAGVSQSPRYKVAKRGQDVALRCDPISGHVSLFWYQQALGQGPEFLTYFQNEAQLDKSGLPSDRFFAERPEGSVSTLKIQRTQQEDSAVYLCASSSLAWVLNTDTQYFGPGTRLTVL.

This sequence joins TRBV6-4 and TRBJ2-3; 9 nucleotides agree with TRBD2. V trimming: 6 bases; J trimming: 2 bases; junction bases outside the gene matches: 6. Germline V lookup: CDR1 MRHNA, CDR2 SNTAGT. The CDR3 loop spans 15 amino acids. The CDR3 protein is CASRVLAGSTDTQYF. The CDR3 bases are TGTGCCAGCAGGGTTCTAGCGGGGTCCACAGATACGCAGTATTTT.

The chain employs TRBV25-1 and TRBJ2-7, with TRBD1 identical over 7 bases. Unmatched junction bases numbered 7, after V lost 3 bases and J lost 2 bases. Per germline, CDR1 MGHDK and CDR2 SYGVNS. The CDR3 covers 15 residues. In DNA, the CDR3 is TGTGCCAGCAGTGACCCCGGGACAGAAGCCTACGAGCAGTACTTC. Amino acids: CASSDPGTEAYEQYF.

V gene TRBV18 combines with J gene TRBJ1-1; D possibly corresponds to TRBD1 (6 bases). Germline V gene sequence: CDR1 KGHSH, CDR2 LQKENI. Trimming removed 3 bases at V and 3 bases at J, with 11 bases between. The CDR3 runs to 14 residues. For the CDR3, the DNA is TGTGCCAGCTCACCTGGGGGGCTCGACACTGAAGCTTTCTTT. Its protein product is CASSPGGLDTEAFF.

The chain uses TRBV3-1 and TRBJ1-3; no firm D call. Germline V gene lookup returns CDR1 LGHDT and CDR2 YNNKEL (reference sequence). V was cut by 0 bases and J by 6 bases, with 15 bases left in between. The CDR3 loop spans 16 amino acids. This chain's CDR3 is CASSQELYSLENTIYF. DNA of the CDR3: TGTGCCAGCAGCCAAGAATTGTACAGCCTGGAAAACACCATATATTTT. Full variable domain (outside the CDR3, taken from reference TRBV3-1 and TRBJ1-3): DTAVSQTPKYLVTQMGNDKSIKCEQNLGHDTMYWYKQDSKKFLKIMFSYNNKELIINETVPNRFSPKSPDKAHLNLHINSLELGDSAVYFCASSQELYSLENTIYFGEGSWLTVV.

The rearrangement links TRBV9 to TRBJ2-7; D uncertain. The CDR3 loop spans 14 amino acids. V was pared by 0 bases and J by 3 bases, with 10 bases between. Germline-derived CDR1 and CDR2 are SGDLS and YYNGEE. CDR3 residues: CASSVADLSYEQYF. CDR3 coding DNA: TGTGCCAGCAGCGTAGCTGACTTAAGCTACGAGCAGTACTTC.

In DNA, the CDR3 is TGCAGTGCCCGAGGGTTTGACTACGAGCAGTACTTC. Translated: CSARGFDYEQYF. V gene TRBV20-1 combines with J gene TRBJ2-7; possible D gene TRBD2, 5 bases. The CDR3 contains 12 residues. Trimming pared 6 bases from V and 3 bases from J, leaving 12 bases between. Germline CDR1 DFQATT, CDR2 SNEGSKA (reference sequence).

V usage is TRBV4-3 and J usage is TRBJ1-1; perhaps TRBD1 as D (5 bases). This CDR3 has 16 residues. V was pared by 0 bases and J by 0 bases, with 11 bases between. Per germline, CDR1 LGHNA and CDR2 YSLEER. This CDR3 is CASSQDRWGMNTEAFF. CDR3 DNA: TGCGCCAGCAGCCAAGATCGTTGGGGGATGAACACTGAAGCTTTCTTT.

The CDR3 DNA reads TGCAGCGTGGCCGACAGGCAAGGGGCAGAGACCCAGTACTTC. This codes for CSVADRQGAETQYF. V gene TRBV29-1 combines with J gene TRBJ2-5, with a possible D match to TRBD1 (6 bases). V gave up 6 bases and J gave up 4 bases, with 18 bases separating them. The CDR3 contains 14 residues. Germline V gives CDR1 SQVTM, CDR2 ANQGSEA.

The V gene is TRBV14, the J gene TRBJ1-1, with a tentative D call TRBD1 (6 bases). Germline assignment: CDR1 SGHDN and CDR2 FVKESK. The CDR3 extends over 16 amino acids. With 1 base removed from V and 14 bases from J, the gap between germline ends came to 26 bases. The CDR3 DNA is TGTGCCAGCAGCCAAGCCCTATCGGGACAAACCCATTCGGTATTCTTT. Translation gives CASSQALSGQTHSVFF.

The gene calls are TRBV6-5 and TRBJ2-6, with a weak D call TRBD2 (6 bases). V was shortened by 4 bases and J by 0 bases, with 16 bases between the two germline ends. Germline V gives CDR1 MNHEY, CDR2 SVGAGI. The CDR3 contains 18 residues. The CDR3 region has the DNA TGTGCCAGCAGTTTTTGGAGGGGCGAGACCTCTGGGGCCAACGTCCTGACTTTC. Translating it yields CASSFWRGETSGANVLTF.

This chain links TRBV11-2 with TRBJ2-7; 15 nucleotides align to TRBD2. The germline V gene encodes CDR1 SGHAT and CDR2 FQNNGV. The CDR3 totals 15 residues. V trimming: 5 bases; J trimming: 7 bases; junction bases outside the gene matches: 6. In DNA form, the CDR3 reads TGTGCCAGCAGCACCCTCGGACTAGCGGGAGGGGAGCAGTACTTC. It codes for CASSTLGLAGGEQYF.

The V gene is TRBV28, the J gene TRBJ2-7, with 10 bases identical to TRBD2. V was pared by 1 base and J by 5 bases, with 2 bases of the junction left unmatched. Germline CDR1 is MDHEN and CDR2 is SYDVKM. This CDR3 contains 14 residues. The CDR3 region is CASSLSSGSHEQYF. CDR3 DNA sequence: TGTGCCAGCAGTTTATCTAGCGGGAGTCACGAGCAGTACTTC. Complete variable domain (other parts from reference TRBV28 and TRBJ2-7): DVKVTQSSRYLVKRTGEKVFLECVQDMDHENMFWYRQDPGLGLRLIYFSYDVKMKEKGDIPEGYSVSREKKERFSLILESASTNQTSMYLCASSLSSGSHEQYFGPGTRLTVT.

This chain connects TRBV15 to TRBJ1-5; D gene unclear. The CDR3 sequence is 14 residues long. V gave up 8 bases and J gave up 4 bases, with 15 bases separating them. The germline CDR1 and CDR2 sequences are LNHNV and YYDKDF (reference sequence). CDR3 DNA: TGTGCCACCGGAACAGCGACCTCGAATCAGCCCCAGCATTTT. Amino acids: CATGTATSNQPQHF.

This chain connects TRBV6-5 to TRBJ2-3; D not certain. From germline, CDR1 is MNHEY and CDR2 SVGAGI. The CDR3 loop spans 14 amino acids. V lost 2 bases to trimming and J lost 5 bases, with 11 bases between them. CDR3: CASSYGPIGDTQYF. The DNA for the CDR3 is TGTGCCAGCAGTTACGGTCCAATAGGAGATACGCAGTATTTT.

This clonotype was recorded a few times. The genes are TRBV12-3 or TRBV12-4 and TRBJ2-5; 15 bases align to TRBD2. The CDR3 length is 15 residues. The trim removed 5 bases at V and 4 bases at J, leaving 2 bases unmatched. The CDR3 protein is CASSPGLAGGETQYF. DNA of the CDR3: TGTGCCAGCAGTCCGGGACTAGCGGGAGGAGAGACCCAGTACTTC.

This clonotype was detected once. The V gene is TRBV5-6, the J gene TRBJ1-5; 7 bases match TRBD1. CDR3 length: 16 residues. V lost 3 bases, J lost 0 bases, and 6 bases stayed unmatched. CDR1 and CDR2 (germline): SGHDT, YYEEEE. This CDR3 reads CASSSSGQVSNQPQHF. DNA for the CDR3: TGTGCCAGCAGCTCCTCAGGACAGGTTAGCAATCAGCCCCAGCATTTT.

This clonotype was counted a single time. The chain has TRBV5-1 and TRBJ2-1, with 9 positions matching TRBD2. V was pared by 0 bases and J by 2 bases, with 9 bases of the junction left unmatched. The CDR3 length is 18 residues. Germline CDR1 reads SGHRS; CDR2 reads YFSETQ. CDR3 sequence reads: CASSLAYIAGETYNEQFF. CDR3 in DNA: TGCGCCAGCAGCTTGGCCTACATAGCGGGAGAGACCTACAATGAGCAGTTCTTC.

The CDR3 reads CSVGPDGDYEQYF. The CDR3 DNA reads TGCAGCGTGGGTCCGGACGGAGACTACGAGCAGTACTTC. The chain couples TRBV29-1 to TRBJ2-7, with D unresolved. V lost 6 bases to trimming and J lost 3 bases, with 15 bases between them. The CDR3 contains 13 residues. CDR1 is SQVTM and CDR2 is ANQGSEA in the germline V gene.